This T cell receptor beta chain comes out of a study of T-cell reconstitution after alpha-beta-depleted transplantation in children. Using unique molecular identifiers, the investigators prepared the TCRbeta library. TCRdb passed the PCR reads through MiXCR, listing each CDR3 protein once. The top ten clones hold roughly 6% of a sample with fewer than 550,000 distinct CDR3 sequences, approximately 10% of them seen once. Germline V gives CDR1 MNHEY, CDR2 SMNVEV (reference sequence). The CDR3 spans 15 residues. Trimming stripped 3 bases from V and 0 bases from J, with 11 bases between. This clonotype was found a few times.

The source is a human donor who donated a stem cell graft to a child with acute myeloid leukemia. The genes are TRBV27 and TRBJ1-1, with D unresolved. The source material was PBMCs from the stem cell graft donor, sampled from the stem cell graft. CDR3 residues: CASSLRVQLNTEAFF. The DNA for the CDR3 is TGTGCCAGCAGTTTGAGGGTACAGTTGAACACTGAAGCTTTCTTT.